This TCR beta chain originates from a study of identical twins. Template switching supplied a universal primer site; unique molecular identifiers were carried on the cDNA. In TCRdb, the 5' RACE reads were re-called with MiXCR into one record per CDR3 protein. Of 1,800,000 or so distinct CDR3 sequences in the sample, under 35% were seen once. Details on this clonotype: What it binds is not known.

Overall study findings and caveats: Conclusions were drawn cross-sectionally by statistical analysis, without following the same donors. The more abundant beta clonotypes in cord blood had fewer insertions, and memory repertoires did not show this.

Specimen: cord blood. This TCR was recovered from a newborn girl in good health.

In DNA form, the CDR3 reads TGCAGTGCTAGAGATCGCGGGAGTGGCTCCTACGAGCAGTACTTC. Translation: CSARDRGSGSYEQYF. The chain employs TRBV20-1 and TRBJ2-7; 7 nucleotides line up with TRBD2. Germline V CDR1 and CDR2: DFQATT, SNEGSKA (reference sequence). The CDR3 is 15 residues long. Trimming at V came to 0 bases and at J to 0 bases, leaving 5 bases not matched to a gene.